These 20 T cell receptor beta chains were sequenced from one sample in a study of T cell changes during pregnancy in multiple sclerosis. Using immunoSEQ multiplex PCR, the repertoire was profiled, and TCRdb retains in-frame clones only, with some absent. Of around 13,000 clones detected, about nine tenths appear once; the ten largest clones hold roughly 8%. The specimen was CD8+ T cells from peripheral blood mononuclear cells, collected in the second trimester of pregnancy. The source of these receptors is a female donor in good health, enrolled as a control in a pregnancy study.

J is TRBJ2-7 and V is TRBV13; D gene uncertain. The CDR3 sequence is 11 residues long. Germline V gene lookup returns CDR1 PRHDT and CDR2 FYEKMQ (reference sequence). V dropped 4 bases and J dropped 4 bases, with 5 bases sitting between them. Here the CDR3 reads CASSSRYEQYF. In DNA form, the CDR3 reads TGTGCCAGCAGCTCTAGGTACGAGCAGTACTTC.

The J gene is TRBJ1-5, the V gene TRBV5-4, with D unclear. Germline values: CDR1 SGHNT, CDR2 YYREEE (reference sequence). The V gene lost 10 bases and the J gene lost 12 bases, with 14 bases spanning the gap. This CDR3 spans 10 amino acids. The CDR3 DNA sequence: TGTGCCTCCCGGTCAAAGCTCCAGCATTTT. It specifies CASRSKLQHF.

The chain employs TRBV10-1 and TRBJ1-5; D is unclear. Between the trimmed V and J ends, which lost 11 bases and 6 bases, there was a span of 14 bases. This CDR3 is 12 amino acids long. Looked up from germline, CDR1 is WNHNN and CDR2 is SYGVQD (reference sequence). CDR3 protein: CAPKRPPQPQHF. The CDR3 nucleotides are TGCGCCCCAAAGAGGCCCCCTCAGCCCCAGCATTTT.

CDR3: CASSLAESGAYNEQFF. The CDR3 DNA reads TGTGCCAGCAGCCTAGCGGAGAGCGGAGCCTACAATGAGCAGTTCTTC. The chain is built from TRBV27 and TRBJ2-1, with TRBD2 matching over 7 bases. CDR3 length: 16 residues. The germline gives CDR1 MNHEY, CDR2 SMNVEV (reference sequence). V was pared by 6 bases and J by 2 bases, with 10 bases of the junction left unmatched.

This chain connects TRBV19 to TRBJ2-3; D unclear. Germline-derived CDR1 and CDR2 are LNHDA and SQIVND (reference sequence). The ends were cut back, 4 bases at V and 2 bases at J, with 7 bases in the middle. The CDR3 is made up of 13 amino acids. The CDR3 spells CASSTRITDTQYF. The DNA for the CDR3 is TGTGCCAGTAGTACGCGGATCACAGATACGCAGTATTTT. Drawing the rest from reference TRBV19 and TRBJ2-3, the complete variable domain is DGGITQSPKYLFRKEGQNVTLSCEQNLNHDAMYWYRQDPGQGLRLIYYSQIVNDFQKGDIAEGYSVSREKKESFPLTVTSAQKNPTAFYLCASSTRITDTQYFGPGTRLTVL.

This sequence joins TRBV14 and TRBJ2-7; 9 bases align to TRBD2. This CDR3 has 16 amino acids. CDR1 and CDR2 (germline): SGHDN, FVKESK. The V segment lost 4 bases and the J segment 7 bases; nucleotides outside the gene matches: 14. The CDR3 here is CASSRGAGGSLREQYF. In DNA, the CDR3 is TGTGCCAGCAGCCGAGGGGCGGGAGGGAGTCTACGAGAGCAGTACTTC.

The J gene is TRBJ2-7, the V gene TRBV28; no definite D call. CDR1 and CDR2 (germline): MDHEN, SYDVKM. The CDR3 sequence is 10 residues long. The V and J ends lost 5 bases and 4 bases respectively, with 3 bases between them. The CDR3 bases are TGTGCCAGCAGTACTTACGAGCAGTACTTC. It translates to CASSTYEQYF.

J is TRBJ2-1 and V is TRBV5-6; 10 bases are shared with TRBD2. This CDR3 spans 18 amino acids. From germline, CDR1 is SGHDT and CDR2 YYEEEE. V was clipped by 1 base and J by 0 bases; unmatched bases: 7. This chain's CDR3 is CASSLSTSGVNSYNEQFF. The CDR3 DNA sequence: TGTGCCAGCAGCTTGAGTACTAGCGGGGTTAACTCCTACAATGAGCAGTTCTTC.

As to this clone: Other nucleotide sequences in the sample specify the same CDR3. The gene calls are TRBV6-4 and TRBJ2-3, with 11 bases lining up with TRBD2. With V trimmed by 3 bases and J by 3 bases, 2 bases remained unmatched. Germline CDR1 and CDR2: MRHNA and SNTAGT. The CDR3 spans 15 residues. The CDR3 is CASSETSGGTDTQYF. For the CDR3, the DNA is TGTGCCAGCAGTGAAACTAGCGGGGGAACAGATACGCAGTATTTT.

This chain connects TRBV4-3 to TRBJ1-3, with 7 nucleotides matching TRBD1. V lost 1 base and J lost 4; bases outside the gene matches: 4. The length of the CDR3 is 15 residues. CDR1 is LGHNA and CDR2 is YSLEER in the germline V gene. CDR3 residues: CASSQGQGTGNTIYF. DNA for the CDR3: TGCGCCAGCAGCCAAGGACAGGGCACAGGAAACACCATATATTTT.

The chain links TRBV9 to TRBJ2-5; the D is unclear. V was shortened by 4 bases and J by 5 bases, with 12 bases between the two germline ends. The V gene's germline CDR1 is SGDLS and CDR2 YYNGEE. This CDR3 spans 13 amino acids. The CDR3 here is CASSPDIRETQYF. The CDR3 DNA reads TGTGCCAGCAGCCCCGATATACGGGAGACCCAGTACTTC.

The chain has TRBV29-1 and TRBJ2-3, with 7 bases lining up with TRBD1. The length of the CDR3 is 13 residues. The V and J ends lost 7 bases and 3 bases, in that order; junction bases with no gene match: 7. Germline loops: CDR1 SQVTM, CDR2 ANQGSEA. The CDR3 protein is CSAPTGSTDTQYF. CDR3 sequence (DNA): TGCAGCGCTCCGACAGGGTCTACAGATACGCAGTATTTT.

The chain is built from TRBV13 and TRBJ2-5; TRBD2 agrees at 9 bases. The end of the DNA aligns better with TRBJ2-7, so the J call may be wrong. The length of the CDR3 is 16 residues. In germline, CDR1 is PRHDT, CDR2 FYEKMQ (reference sequence). Written as DNA, the CDR3 is TGTGCCAGCAGCATGGCGGGCGGGAGGGCCCCCTACGAGCAGTACTTC. This codes for CASSMAGGRAPYEQYF.

The genes are TRBV28 and TRBJ2-3; 7 bases are shared with TRBD1. Looked up from germline, CDR1 is MDHEN and CDR2 is SYDVKM. The CDR3 totals 12 residues. J gave up 12 bases and V 2 bases, and 5 bases lay outside the gene matches. The DNA for the CDR3 is TGTGCCAGCAGTTTAATGAGAGGGGGCCAGTATTTT. It translates to CASSLMRGGQYF.

The chain uses TRBV15 and TRBJ1-1; D possibly corresponds to TRBD1 (5 bases). From germline, CDR1 is LNHNV and CDR2 YYDKDF (reference sequence). This CDR3 is 14 amino acids long. Trimming shortened V by 1 base and J by 4 bases, and 10 bases separated the two germline ends. The CDR3 loop is CATSRAGGGTEAFF. As DNA, the CDR3 is TGTGCCACCAGCAGAGCTGGGGGAGGCACTGAAGCTTTCTTT.

V and J are TRBV5-1 and TRBJ2-5; D might be TRBD1 (6 bases). The closer fit of TRBJ2-7 to the DNA end suggests the J call may be wrong. Germline V CDR1 and CDR2: SGHRS, YFSETQ. The CDR3 spans 12 residues. CDR3 residues: CASSFRGYEQYF. For the CDR3, the DNA is TGCGCCAGCAGCTTCAGGGGTTACGAGCAGTACTTC.

This sequence joins TRBV28 and TRBJ2-7; tentative D call: TRBD1 (5 bases). V was cut by 5 bases and J by 1 base, with 12 bases left in between. The germline gives CDR1 MDHEN, CDR2 SYDVKM. The CDR3 consists of 14 residues. The CDR3 nucleotides are TGTGCCAGCAGTAAGGATTCAGGGTCCTACGAGCAGTACTTC. As protein: CASSKDSGSYEQYF.

The V and J genes are TRBV9 and TRBJ2-7, with D hard to call. The V and J ends lost 1 base and 6 bases respectively, with 14 bases between them. This CDR3 has 14 amino acids. The germline V gene has CDR1 SGDLS and CDR2 YYNGEE. CDR3 loop: CASSVYRVSGEQYF. CDR3 nucleotides: TGTGCCAGCAGCGTATATCGGGTTTCGGGCGAGCAGTACTTC.

On this clone: This sample includes further DNA sequences coding for the same CDR3. This chain uses TRBV6-1 with TRBJ2-3; 7 bases map to TRBD2. Germline assignment: CDR1 MNHNS and CDR2 SASEGT. The CDR3 sequence is 13 residues long. V lost 9 bases to trimming and J lost 2 bases; unmatched junction nucleotides: 5. CDR3 sequence (DNA): TGTGCCAGTACCCTAGCGGACACAGATACGCAGTATTTT. Amino acids: CASTLADTDTQYF.

This clone was picked up one time. The chain joins TRBV15 to TRBJ1-2; TRBD1 is a possible D gene (5 bases). Germline loops: CDR1 LNHNV, CDR2 YYDKDF (reference sequence). This CDR3 has 16 amino acids. V shed 5 bases and J shed 5 bases, with 21 bases lying between them. DNA of the CDR3: TGTGCCACCAGCCTACCAGGGCAGCTCCTTTTTTATGGCTACACCTTC. It translates to CATSLPGQLLFYGYTF. Looking up the rest from reference TRBV15 and TRBJ1-2 gives the full variable domain: DAMVIQNPRYQVTQFGKPVTLSCSQTLNHNVMYWYQQKSSQAPKLLFHYYDKDFNNEADTPDNFQSRRPNTSFCFLDIRSPGLGDTAMYLCATSLPGQLLFYGYTFGSGTRLTVV.